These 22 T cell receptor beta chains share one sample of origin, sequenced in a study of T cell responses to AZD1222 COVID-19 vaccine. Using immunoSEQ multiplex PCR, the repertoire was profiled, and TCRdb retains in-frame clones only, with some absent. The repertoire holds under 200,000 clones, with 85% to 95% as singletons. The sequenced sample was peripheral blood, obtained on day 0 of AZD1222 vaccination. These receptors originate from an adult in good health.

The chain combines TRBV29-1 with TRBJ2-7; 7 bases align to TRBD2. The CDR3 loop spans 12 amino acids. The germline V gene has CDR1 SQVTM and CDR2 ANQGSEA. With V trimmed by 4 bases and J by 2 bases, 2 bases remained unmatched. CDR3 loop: CSVGGGTYEQYF. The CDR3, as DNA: TGCAGCGTTGGCGGGGGTACCTACGAGCAGTACTTC.

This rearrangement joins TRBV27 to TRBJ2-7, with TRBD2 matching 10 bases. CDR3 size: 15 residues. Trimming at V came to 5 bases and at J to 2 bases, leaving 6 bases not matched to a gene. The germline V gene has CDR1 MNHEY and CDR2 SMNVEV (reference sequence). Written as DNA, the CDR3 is TGTGCCAGCAGTCACGAAGCGGGGGGGGCCTACGAGCAGTACTTC. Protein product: CASSHEAGGAYEQYF.

CDR3 coding DNA: TGTGCCAGCAGCTTACAGGGAGTCATGAACACTGAAGCTTTCTTT. This codes for CASSLQGVMNTEAFF. The chain combines TRBV11-2 with TRBJ1-1; TRBD1 is a possible D gene (5 bases). The CDR3 spans 15 residues. CDR1 is SGHAT and CDR2 is FQNNGV in the germline V gene. V dropped 2 bases and J dropped 0 bases, with 10 bases sitting between them.

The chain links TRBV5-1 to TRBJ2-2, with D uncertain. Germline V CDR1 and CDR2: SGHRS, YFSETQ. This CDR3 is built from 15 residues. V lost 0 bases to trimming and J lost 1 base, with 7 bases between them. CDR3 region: CASSLGLGNTGELFF. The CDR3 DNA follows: TGCGCCAGCAGCTTGGGTCTTGGGAACACCGGGGAGCTGTTTTTT. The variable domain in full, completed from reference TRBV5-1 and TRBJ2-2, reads KAGVTQTPRYLIKTRGQQVTLSCSPISGHRSVSWYQQTPGQGLQFLFEYFSETQRNKGNFPGRFSGRQFSNSRSEMNVSTLELGDSALYLCASSLGLGNTGELFFGEGSRLTVL.

The CDR3 protein is CASRGGATGDYGYTF. CDR3 nucleotides: TGTGCCAGCAGGGGAGGTGCGACAGGGGACTATGGCTACACCTTC. The V gene is TRBV6-5, the J gene TRBJ1-2; TRBD1 aligns across 8 bases. Germline V gene sequence: CDR1 MNHEY, CDR2 SVGAGI. The CDR3 contains 15 residues. V lost 6 bases and J lost 3; bases outside the gene matches: 9.

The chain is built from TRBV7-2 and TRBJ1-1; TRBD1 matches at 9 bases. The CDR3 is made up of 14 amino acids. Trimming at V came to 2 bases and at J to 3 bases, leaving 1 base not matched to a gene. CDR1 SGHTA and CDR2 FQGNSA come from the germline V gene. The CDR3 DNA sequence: TGTGCCAGCAGCTTAAGGGACAGGGACACTGAAGCTTTCTTT. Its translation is CASSLRDRDTEAFF.

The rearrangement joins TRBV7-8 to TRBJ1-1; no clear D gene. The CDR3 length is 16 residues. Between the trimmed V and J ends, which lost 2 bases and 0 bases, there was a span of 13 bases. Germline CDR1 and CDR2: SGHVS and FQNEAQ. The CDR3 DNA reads TGTGCCAGCAGCTTACGTCGCAACAGCCTGAACACTGAAGCTTTCTTT. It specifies CASSLRRNSLNTEAFF.

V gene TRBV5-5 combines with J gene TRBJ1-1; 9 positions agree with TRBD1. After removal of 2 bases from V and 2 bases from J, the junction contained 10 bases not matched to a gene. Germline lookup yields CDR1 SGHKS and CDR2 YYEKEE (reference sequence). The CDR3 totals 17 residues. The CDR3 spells CASSLPFPGQGNTEAFF. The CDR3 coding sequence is TGTGCCAGCAGCTTACCATTCCCGGGACAGGGTAACACTGAAGCTTTCTTT. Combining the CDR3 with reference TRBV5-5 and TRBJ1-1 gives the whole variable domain DAGVTQSPTHLIKTRGQQVTLRCSPISGHKSVSWYQQVLGQGPQFIFQYYEKEERGRGNFPDRFSARQFPNYSSELNVNALLLGDSALYLCASSLPFPGQGNTEAFFGQGTRLTVV.

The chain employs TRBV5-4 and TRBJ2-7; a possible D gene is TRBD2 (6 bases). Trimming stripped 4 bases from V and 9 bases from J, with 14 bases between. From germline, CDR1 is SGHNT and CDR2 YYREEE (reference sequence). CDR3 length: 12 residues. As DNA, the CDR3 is TGTGCCAGCAGCCTAGGTCTCGGGGGGCAGTACTTC. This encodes CASSLGLGGQYF.

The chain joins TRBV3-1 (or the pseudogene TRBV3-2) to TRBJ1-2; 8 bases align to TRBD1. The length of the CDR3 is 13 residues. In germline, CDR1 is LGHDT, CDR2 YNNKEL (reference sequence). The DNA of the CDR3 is TGTGCTACCGGACAGGGTCGGATCTATGGCTACACCTTC. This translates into CATGQGRIYGYTF.

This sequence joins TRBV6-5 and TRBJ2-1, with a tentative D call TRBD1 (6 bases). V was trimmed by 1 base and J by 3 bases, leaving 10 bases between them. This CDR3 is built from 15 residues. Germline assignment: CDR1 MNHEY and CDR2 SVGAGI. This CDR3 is CASSYFRGLYNEQFF. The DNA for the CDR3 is TGTGCCAGCAGTTACTTCAGGGGCCTCTACAATGAGCAGTTCTTC.

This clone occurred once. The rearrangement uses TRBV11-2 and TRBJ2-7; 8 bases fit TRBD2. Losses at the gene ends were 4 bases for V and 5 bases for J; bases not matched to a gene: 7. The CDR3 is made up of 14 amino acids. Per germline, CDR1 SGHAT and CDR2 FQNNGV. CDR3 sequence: CASSSGTSQNEQYF. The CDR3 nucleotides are TGTGCCAGCAGCTCCGGGACTAGTCAAAACGAGCAGTACTTC.

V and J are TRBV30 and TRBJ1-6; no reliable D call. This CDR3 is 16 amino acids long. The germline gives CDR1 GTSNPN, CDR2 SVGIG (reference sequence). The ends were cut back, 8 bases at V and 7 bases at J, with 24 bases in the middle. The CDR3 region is CAGPRAAATRNSPLHF. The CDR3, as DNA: TGTGCCGGACCCCGTGCAGCAGCTACGAGAAATTCACCCCTCCACTTT.

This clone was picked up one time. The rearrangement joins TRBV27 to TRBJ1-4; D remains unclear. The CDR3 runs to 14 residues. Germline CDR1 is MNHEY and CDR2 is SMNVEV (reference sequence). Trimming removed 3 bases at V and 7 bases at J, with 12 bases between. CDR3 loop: CASSLNRDTEKLFF. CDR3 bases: TGTGCCAGCAGTTTGAATAGGGATACTGAAAAACTGTTTTTT.

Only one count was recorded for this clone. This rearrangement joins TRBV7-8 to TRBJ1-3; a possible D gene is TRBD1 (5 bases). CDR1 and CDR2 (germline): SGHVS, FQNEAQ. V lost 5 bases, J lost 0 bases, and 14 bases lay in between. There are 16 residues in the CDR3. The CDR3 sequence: CASSNRQPGSGNTIYF. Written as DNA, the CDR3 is TGTGCCAGCAGCAACCGACAGCCCGGCTCTGGAAACACCATATATTTT.

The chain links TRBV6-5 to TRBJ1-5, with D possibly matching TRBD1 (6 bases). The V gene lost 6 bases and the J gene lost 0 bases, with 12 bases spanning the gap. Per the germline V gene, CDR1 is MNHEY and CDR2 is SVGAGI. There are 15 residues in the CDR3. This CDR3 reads CASSFDRNSNQPQHF. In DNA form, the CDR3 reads TGTGCCAGCAGCTTCGACAGGAATAGCAATCAGCCCCAGCATTTT.

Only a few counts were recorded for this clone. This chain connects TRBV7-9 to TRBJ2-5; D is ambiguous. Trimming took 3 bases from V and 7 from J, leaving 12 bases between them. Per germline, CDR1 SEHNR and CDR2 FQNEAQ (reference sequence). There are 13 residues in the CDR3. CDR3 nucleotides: TGTGCCAGCAGCTTCCCCCTTTCGGGGACCCAGTACTTC. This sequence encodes CASSFPLSGTQYF.

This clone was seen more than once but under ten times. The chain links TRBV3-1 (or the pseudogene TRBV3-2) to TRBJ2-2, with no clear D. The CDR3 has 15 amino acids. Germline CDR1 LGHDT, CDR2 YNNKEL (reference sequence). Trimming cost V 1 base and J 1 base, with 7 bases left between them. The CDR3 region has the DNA TGTGCCAGCAGCCAAGGACGGTTGAACACCGGGGAGCTGTTTTTT. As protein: CASSQGRLNTGELFF.

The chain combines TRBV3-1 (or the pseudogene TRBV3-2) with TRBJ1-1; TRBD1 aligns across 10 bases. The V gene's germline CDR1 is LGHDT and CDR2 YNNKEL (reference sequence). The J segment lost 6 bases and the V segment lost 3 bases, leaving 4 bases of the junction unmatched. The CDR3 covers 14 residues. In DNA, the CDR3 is TGTGCCAGCAGCCAGGGGACAGGGGCGGCTGAAGCTTTCTTT. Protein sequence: CASSQGTGAAEAFF.

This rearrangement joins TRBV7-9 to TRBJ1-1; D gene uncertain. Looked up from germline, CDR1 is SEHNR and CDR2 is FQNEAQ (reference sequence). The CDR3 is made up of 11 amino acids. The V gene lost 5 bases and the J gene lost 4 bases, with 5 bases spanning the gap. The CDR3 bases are TGTGCCAGCAGCAGTATCACTGAAGCTTTCTTT. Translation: CASSSITEAFF.

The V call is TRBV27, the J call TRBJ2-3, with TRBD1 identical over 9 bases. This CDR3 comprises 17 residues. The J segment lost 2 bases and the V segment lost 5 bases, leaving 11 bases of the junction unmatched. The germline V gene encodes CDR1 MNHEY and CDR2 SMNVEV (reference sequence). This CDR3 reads CASSPEQGAQVTDTQYF. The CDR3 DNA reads TGTGCCAGCAGTCCAGAACAGGGGGCGCAGGTCACAGATACGCAGTATTTT.

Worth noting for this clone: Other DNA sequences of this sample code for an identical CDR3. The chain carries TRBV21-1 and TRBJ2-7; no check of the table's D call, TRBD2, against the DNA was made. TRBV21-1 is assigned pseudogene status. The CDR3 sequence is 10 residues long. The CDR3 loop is CASSTYEQYF. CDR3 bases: TGTGCCAGCAGTACCTACGAGCAGTACTTC.